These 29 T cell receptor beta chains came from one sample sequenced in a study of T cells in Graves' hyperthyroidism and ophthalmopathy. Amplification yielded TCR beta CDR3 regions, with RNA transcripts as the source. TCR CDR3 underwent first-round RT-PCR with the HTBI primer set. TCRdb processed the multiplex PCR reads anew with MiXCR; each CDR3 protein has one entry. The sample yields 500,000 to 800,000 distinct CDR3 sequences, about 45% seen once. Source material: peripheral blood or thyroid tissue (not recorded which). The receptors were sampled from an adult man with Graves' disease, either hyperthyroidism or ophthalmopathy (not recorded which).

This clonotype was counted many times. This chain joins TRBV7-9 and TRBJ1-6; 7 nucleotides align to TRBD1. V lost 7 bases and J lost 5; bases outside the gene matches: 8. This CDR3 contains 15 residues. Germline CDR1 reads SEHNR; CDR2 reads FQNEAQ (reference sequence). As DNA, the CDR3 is TGTGCCAGCACCACGACAGGGATGGATAATTCACCCCTCCACTTT. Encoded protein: CASTTTGMDNSPLHF.

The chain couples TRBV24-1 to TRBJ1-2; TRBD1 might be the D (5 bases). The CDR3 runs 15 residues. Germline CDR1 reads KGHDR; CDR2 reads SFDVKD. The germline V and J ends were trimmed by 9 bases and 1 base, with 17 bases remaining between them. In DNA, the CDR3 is TGTGCCACCGGGGGAGTGGGGTCGGATAACTATGGCTACACCTTC. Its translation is CATGGVGSDNYGYTF.

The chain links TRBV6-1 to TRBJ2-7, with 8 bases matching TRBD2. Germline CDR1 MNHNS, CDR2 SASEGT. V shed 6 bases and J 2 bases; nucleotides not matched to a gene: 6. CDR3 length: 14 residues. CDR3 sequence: CASSHTSGAYEQYF. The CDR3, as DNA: TGTGCCAGCAGCCACACTAGCGGCGCCTACGAGCAGTACTTC.

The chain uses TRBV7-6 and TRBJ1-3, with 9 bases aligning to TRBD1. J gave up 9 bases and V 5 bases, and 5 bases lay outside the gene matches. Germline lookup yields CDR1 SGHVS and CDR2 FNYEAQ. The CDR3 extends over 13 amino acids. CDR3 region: CASSPGTGSTIYF. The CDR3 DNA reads TGTGCCAGCAGCCCAGGGACAGGGAGCACCATATATTTT.

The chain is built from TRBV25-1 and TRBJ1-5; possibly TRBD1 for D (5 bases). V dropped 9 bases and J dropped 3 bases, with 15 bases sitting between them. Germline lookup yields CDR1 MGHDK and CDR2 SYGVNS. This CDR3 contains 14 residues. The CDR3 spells CASSILGPNQPQHF. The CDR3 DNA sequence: TGTGCCAGTAGTATATTGGGGCCCAATCAGCCCCAGCATTTT.

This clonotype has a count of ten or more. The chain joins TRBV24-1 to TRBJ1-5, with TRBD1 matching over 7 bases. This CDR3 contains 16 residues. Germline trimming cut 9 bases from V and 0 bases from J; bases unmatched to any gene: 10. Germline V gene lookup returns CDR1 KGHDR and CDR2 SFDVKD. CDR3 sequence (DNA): TGTGCCACCGGCGGGACAGAGCTTTTTAGCAATCAGCCCCAGCATTTT. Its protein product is CATGGTELFSNQPQHF.

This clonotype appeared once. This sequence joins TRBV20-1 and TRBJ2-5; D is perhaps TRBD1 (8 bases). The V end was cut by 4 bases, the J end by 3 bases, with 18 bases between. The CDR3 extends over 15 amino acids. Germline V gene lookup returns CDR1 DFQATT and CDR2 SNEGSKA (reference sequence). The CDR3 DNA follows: TGCAGTGCTAATCCAGGGGGCGCGGGGGAAGAGACCCAGTACTTC. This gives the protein CSANPGGAGEETQYF.

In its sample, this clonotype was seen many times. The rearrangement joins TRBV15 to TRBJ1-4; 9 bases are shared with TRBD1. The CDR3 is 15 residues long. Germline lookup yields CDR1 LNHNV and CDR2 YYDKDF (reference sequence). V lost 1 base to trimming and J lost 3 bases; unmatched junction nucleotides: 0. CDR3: CATSRGTGANEKLFF. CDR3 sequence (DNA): TGTGCCACCAGCAGAGGGACAGGGGCTAATGAAAAACTGTTTTTT. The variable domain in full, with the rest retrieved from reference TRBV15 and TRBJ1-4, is DAMVIQNPRYQVTQFGKPVTLSCSQTLNHNVMYWYQQKSSQAPKLLFHYYDKDFNNEADTPDNFQSRRPNTSFCFLDIRSPGLGDTAMYLCATSRGTGANEKLFFGSGTQLSVL.

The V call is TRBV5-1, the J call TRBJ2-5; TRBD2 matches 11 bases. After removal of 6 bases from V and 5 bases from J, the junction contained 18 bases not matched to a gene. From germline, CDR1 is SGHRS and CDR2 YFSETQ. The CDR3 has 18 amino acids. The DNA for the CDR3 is TGCGCCAGCAACTTACAATATGGGACTAGCGGAGTCTCGGAGACCCAGTACTTC. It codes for CASNLQYGTSGVSETQYF.

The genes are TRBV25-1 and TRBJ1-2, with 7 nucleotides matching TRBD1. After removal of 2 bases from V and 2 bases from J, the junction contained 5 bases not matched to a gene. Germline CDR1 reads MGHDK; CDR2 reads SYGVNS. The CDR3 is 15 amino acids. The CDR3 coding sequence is TGTGCCAGCAGTGAAGGACGACAGGGAAACTATGGCTACACCTTC. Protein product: CASSEGRQGNYGYTF.

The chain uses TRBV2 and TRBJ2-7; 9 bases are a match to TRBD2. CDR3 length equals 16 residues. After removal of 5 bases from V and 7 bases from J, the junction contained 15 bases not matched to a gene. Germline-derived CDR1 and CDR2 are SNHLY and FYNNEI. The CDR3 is CASSFFGTSPPREQYF. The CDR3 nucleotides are TGTGCCAGCAGTTTCTTCGGGACTAGCCCGCCTCGGGAGCAGTACTTC.

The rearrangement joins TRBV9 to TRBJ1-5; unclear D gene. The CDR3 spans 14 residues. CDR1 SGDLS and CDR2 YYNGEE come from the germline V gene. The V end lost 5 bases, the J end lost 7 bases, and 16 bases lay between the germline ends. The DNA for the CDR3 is TGTGCCAGCAGTGAAGCGGGGAACGGACAGCCCCAGCATTTT. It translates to CASSEAGNGQPQHF.

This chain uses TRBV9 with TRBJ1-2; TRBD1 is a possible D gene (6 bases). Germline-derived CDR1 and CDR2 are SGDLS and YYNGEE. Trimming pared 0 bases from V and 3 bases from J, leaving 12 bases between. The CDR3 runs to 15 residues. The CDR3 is CASSVEQGLYYGYTF. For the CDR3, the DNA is TGTGCCAGCAGCGTAGAACAGGGCTTGTACTATGGCTACACCTTC.

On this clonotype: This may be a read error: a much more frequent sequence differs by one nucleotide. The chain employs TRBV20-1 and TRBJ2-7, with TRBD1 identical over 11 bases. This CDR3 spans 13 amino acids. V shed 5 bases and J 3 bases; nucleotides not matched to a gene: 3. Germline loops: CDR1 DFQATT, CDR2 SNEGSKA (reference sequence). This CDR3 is CSAWDRGDYEQYF. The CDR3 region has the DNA TGCAGTGCTTGGGACAGGGGGGACTACGAGCAGTACTTC.

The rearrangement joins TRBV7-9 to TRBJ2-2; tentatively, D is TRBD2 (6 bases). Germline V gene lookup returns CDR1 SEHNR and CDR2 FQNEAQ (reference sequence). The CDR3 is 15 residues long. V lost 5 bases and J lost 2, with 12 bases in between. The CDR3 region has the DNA TGTGCCAGCAGCAAGACCGGGACTAACACCGGGGAGCTGTTTTTT. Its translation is CASSKTGTNTGELFF.

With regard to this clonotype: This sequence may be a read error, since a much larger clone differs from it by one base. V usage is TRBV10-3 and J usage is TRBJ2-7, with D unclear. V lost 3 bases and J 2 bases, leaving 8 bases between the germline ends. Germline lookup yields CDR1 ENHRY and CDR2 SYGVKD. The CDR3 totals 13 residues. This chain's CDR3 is CAISDTAAYEQYF. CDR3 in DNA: TGTGCCATCAGTGATACAGCAGCCTACGAGCAGTACTTC.

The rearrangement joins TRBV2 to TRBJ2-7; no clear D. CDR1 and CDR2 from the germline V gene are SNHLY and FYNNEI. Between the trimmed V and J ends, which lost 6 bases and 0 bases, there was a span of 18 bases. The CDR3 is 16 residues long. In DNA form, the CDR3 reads TGTGCCAGCAGGAAGCCCGAGGCCCCCAGCTCCTACGAGCAGTACTTC. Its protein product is CASRKPEAPSSYEQYF.

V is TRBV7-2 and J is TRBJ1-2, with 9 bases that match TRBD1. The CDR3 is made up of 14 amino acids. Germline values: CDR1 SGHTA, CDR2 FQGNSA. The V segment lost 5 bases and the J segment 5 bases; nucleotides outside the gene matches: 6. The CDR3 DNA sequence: TGTGCCAGCAGCGCTAAGACAGGGGGTTATGGCTACACCTTC. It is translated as CASSAKTGGYGYTF.

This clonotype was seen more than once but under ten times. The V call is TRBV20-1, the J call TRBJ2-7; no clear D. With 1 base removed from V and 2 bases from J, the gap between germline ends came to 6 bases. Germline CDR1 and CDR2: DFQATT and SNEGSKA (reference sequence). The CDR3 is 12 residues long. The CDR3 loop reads CSARVAPYEQYF. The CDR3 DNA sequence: TGCAGTGCTAGAGTGGCCCCCTACGAGCAGTACTTC.

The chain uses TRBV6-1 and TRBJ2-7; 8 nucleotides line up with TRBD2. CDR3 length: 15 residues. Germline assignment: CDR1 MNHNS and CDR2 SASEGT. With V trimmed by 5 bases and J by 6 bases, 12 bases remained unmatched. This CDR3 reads CASSYGSGGRVEQYF. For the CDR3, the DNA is TGTGCCAGCAGTTACGGCTCGGGGGGGCGCGTCGAGCAGTACTTC.

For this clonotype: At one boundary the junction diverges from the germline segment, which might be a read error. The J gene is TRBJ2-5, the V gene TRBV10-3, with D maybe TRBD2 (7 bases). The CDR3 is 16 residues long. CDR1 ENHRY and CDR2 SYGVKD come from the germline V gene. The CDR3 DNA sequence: TGTGCCATCAGTGAGCCCTATTGGCGGGGGCAAGAGGCCCAGTACTTC. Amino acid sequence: CAISEPYWRGQEAQYF.

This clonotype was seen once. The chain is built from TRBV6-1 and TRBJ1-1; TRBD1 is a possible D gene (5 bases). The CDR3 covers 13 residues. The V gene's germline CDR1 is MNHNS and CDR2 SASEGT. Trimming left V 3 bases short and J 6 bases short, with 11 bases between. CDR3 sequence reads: CASSDAGESEAFF. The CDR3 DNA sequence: TGTGCCAGCAGTGACGCGGGGGAGTCTGAAGCTTTCTTT.

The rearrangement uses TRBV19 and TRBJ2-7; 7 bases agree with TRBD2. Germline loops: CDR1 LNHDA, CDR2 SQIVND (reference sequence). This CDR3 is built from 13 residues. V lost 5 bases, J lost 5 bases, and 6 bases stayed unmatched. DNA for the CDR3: TGTGCCAGTAGTGTTGTGGCGGGGGACGAGCAGTACTTC. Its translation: CASSVVAGDEQYF.

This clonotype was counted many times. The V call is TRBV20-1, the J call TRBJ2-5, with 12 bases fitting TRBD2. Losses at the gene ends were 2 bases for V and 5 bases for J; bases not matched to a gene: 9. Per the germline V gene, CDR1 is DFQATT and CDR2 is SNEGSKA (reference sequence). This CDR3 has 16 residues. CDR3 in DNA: TGCAGTGCTAGACCTTCTCTAGCGGGGGGGCTCGAGACCCAGTACTTC. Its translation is CSARPSLAGGLETQYF.

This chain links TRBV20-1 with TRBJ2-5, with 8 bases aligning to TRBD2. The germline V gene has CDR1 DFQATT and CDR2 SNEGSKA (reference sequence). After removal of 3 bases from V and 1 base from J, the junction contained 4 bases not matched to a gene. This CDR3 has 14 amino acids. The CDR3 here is CSARTSEVQETQYF. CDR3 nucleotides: TGCAGTGCTAGGACTAGCGAGGTCCAAGAGACCCAGTACTTC.

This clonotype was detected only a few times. The CDR3 bases are TGTGCCAGCAGCCCCGGGACCCGCGACAATCAGCCCCAGCATTTT. The encoded protein is CASSPGTRDNQPQHF. The chain couples TRBV7-2 to TRBJ1-5; possible D gene TRBD1, 5 bases. Trimming took off 5 bases at V and 3 bases at J, with 14 bases between the two ends. Germline assignment: CDR1 SGHTA and CDR2 FQGNSA. This CDR3 region has 15 residues.

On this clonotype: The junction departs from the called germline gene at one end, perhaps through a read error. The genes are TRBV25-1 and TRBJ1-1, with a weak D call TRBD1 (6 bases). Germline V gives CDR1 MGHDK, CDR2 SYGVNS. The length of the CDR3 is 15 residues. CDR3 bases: TGTGCCAGCAGTGCTTGGACAGCCGGATCCACTGAAGCTCTCTTT. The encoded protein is CASSAWTAGSTEALF.

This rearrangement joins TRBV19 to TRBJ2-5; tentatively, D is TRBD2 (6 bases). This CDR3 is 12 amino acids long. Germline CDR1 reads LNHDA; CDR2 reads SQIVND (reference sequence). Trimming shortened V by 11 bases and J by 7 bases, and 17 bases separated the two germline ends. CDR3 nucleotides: TGTGCCTGGAGTGCTTCCGGGGGGACCCAGTACTTC. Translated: CAWSASGGTQYF.

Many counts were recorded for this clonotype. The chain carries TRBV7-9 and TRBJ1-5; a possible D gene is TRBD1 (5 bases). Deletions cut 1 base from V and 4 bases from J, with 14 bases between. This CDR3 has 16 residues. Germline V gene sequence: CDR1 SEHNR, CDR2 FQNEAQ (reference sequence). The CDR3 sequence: CASSLGGGGGNQPQHF. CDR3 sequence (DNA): TGTGCCAGCAGCTTAGGTGGTGGGGGAGGAAATCAGCCCCAGCATTTT.